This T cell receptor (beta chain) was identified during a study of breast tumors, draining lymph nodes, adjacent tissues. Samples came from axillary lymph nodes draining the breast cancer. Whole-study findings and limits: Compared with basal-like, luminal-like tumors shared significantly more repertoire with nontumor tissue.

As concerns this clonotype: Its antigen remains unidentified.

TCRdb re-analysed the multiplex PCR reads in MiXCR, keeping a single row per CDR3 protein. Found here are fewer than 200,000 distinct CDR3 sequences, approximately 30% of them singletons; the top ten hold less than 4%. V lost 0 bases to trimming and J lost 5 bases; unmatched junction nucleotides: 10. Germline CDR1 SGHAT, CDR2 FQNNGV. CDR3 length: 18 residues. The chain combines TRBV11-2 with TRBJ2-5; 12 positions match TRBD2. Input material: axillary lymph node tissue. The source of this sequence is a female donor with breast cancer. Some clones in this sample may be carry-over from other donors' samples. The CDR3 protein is CASSLEDGSSGRGETQYF. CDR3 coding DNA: TGTGCCAGCAGCTTAGAGGATGGGTCTAGCGGGAGGGGCGAGACCCAGTACTTC.